Below, 32 T cell receptor beta chains from the same sample are listed, as sequenced in a study of blood T cells in healthy people across ages. Sample-barcoded 5' priming and a J-beta primer mix drove a second PCR of about 6 to 12 cycles. Via MiXCR, TCRdb re-called the 5' RACE reads, giving one row per CDR3 protein. The table lists 1.5 million to 2 million distinct CDR3 sequences, roughly 27% of them singletons, with around 7.7% in the top ten. The source material was blood. The source is a woman in her 30s in good health.

The rearrangement joins TRBV29-1 to TRBJ2-1; tentative D call: TRBD1 (5 bases). CDR1 and CDR2 from the germline V gene are SQVTM and ANQGSEA. This CDR3 region has 12 residues. V was clipped by 0 bases and J by 12 bases, with 12 bases between them. The CDR3 DNA follows: TGCAGCGTTGAAGAAACATACAGGTGGCAGTTCTTC. Residues: CSVEETYRWQFF.

The V call is TRBV20-1, the J call TRBJ2-5; 12 bases agree with TRBD2. The germline V gene has CDR1 DFQATT and CDR2 SNEGSKA (reference sequence). This CDR3 contains 15 residues. J lost 11 bases, V lost 3 bases, and 13 bases had no gene match. The CDR3 nucleotides are TGCAGTGCTAGCCGGACTAGCGGGATCCGCGATGAGCAGTACTTC. This codes for CSASRTSGIRDEQYF.

This clonotype was seen at least ten times. V and J are TRBV5-1 and TRBJ2-5; tentatively, D is TRBD2 (6 bases). Trimming pared 10 bases from V and 3 bases from J, leaving 19 bases between. The germline V gene has CDR1 SGHRS and CDR2 YFSETQ. The CDR3 contains 14 residues. The CDR3 DNA reads as TGCGCCTCGGCTCACACGGAGGGGAAAGAGACCCAGTACTTC. Protein sequence: CASAHTEGKETQYF. Combining the CDR3 with reference TRBV5-1 and TRBJ2-5 gives the whole variable domain KAGVTQTPRYLIKTRGQQVTLSCSPISGHRSVSWYQQTPGQGLQFLFEYFSETQRNKGNFPGRFSGRQFSNSRSEMNVSTLELGDSALYLCASAHTEGKETQYFGPGTRLLVL.

The chain uses TRBV7-2 and TRBJ2-5; 10 bases agree with TRBD2. The V segment lost 1 base and the J segment 4 bases; nucleotides outside the gene matches: 3. CDR1 is SGHTA, CDR2 FQGNSA, per germline. The CDR3 extends over 15 amino acids. CDR3 bases: TGTGCCAGCAGCTTAGTAGCGGGAGGAATAGAGACCCAGTACTTC. This sequence encodes CASSLVAGGIETQYF.

The chain is built from TRBV28 and TRBJ2-3; possibly TRBD1 or TRBD2 for D (6 bases each). Trimming took off 6 bases at V and 10 bases at J, with 23 bases between the two ends. The CDR3 loop spans 15 amino acids. Looked up from germline, CDR1 is MDHEN and CDR2 is SYDVKM. CDR3 in DNA: TGTGCCAGCAGCCCACCGTCATTCGGGGGCGAACCGCAGTATTTT. Its translation is CASSPPSFGGEPQYF.

The chain couples TRBV18 to TRBJ2-5; TRBD2 is a possible D gene (5 bases). V was trimmed by 6 bases and J by 1 base, leaving 18 bases between them. The germline V gene encodes CDR1 KGHSH and CDR2 LQKENI. The length of the CDR3 is 16 residues. CDR3 in amino acids: CASSPEAGSRQETQYF. CDR3 nucleotides: TGTGCCAGCTCTCCAGAGGCGGGCAGCCGCCAAGAGACCCAGTACTTC.

This clonotype was recorded a few times. The rearrangement links TRBV20-1 to TRBJ2-1; D is tentatively TRBD1 or TRBD2 (5 bases each). Trimming stripped 5 bases from V and 10 bases from J, with 18 bases between. The CDR3 consists of 13 residues. CDR1 is DFQATT and CDR2 is SNEGSKA in the germline V gene (reference sequence). CDR3 region: CSASGASSYEQFF. In DNA, the CDR3 is TGCAGTGCTTCCGGGGCCAGCTCCTACGAGCAGTTCTTC.

This clonotype was counted ten times or more. This chain joins TRBV4-3 and TRBJ2-7; D call uncertain. Germline values: CDR1 LGHNA, CDR2 YSLEER. With 0 bases removed from V and 0 bases from J, the gap between germline ends came to 12 bases. The CDR3 spans 16 residues. The CDR3 region is CASSQDAGLPSYEQYF. In nucleotides, the CDR3 is TGCGCCAGCAGCCAAGACGCAGGCCTCCCCTCCTACGAGCAGTACTTC.

On this clonotype: The junction differs from germline at one of its ends, possibly a read error. The chain combines TRBV12-3 or TRBV12-4 with TRBJ2-1; 7 nucleotides line up with TRBD2. The CDR3 has 14 amino acids. The CDR3 region has the DNA TGTGCCAGCAGGAGCGGGGTCACATACAATAAGCAGTTCTTC. Its translation is CASRSGVTYNKQFF.

This clonotype was seen more than once but under ten times. The chain recombines TRBV6-6 with TRBJ2-1; D might be TRBD2 (6 bases). CDR3 size: 15 residues. The ends were cut back, 6 bases at V and 9 bases at J, with 21 bases in the middle. CDR1 and CDR2 (germline): MNHNY, SVGAGI (reference sequence). CDR3 DNA sequence: TGTGCCAGCAGGCTATATGTGGGCGGGGTGGGTGAGCAGTTCTTC. Translated, it gives CASRLYVGGVGEQFF.

V usage is TRBV20-1 and J usage is TRBJ1-2; the D is unclear. The CDR3 contains 13 residues. CDR1 DFQATT and CDR2 SNEGSKA come from the germline V gene (reference sequence). V shed 3 bases and J shed 4 bases, with 12 bases lying between them. The CDR3 DNA reads TGCAGTGCTAGTCCTGGACGGATCTATGGCTACACCTTC. This encodes CSASPGRIYGYTF.

Worth noting for this clonotype: The junction departs from the called germline gene at one end, perhaps through a read error. V and J are TRBV29-1 and TRBJ1-1; D is uncertain. This CDR3 region has 10 residues. Germline loops: CDR1 SQVTM, CDR2 ANQGSEA. CDR3: CSGMNTKAFF. The CDR3 DNA is TGCAGCGGCATGAACACTAAAGCTTTCTTT.

As concerns this clonotype: This may arise from a read error, as a much more abundant clone is one base away. The chain uses TRBV27 and TRBJ2-5, with a weak D call TRBD2 (6 bases). Germline V gene data show CDR1 as MNHEY and CDR2 as SMNVEV (reference sequence). V was cut by 5 bases and J by 2 bases, with 18 bases left in between. The CDR3 runs 16 residues. For the CDR3, the DNA is TGTGCCAGCAGTCCTATCCCCATTAGCGGACAAGAGACCCAGTACTTC. Amino acid sequence: CASSPIPISGQETQYF.

This sequence joins TRBV20-1 and TRBJ1-4; 10 bases map to TRBD1. Germline lookup yields CDR1 DFQATT and CDR2 SNEGSKA (reference sequence). The trim removed 3 bases at V and 2 bases at J, leaving 6 bases unmatched. The CDR3 extends over 16 amino acids. This chain's CDR3 is CSARRTGGFTNEKLFF. DNA of the CDR3: TGCAGTGCTAGGAGGACAGGGGGGTTCACTAATGAAAAACTGTTTTTT.

Note on this clonotype: In this CDR3 the conserved last residue, phenylalanine or tryptophan, is missing, so a read error is likely. DNA for the CDR3: TGTGCCAGCAGCCCGGTGGAGCCTAGGGATGAGCAGTTCTGC. It is translated as CASSPVEPRDEQFC. V gene TRBV5-6 combines with J gene TRBJ2-1; D is ambiguous. Germline V gives CDR1 SGHDT, CDR2 YYEEEE. The V gene lost 4 bases and the J gene lost 8 bases, with 16 bases spanning the gap. This CDR3 has 14 residues.

As to this clonotype: With a much larger clone just one base away, this may be a read error. Since the CDR3 does not end with the conserved phenylalanine or tryptophan, this likely comes from a read error. The V gene is TRBV29-1, the J gene TRBJ2-7; D is perhaps TRBD2 (7 bases). The CDR3 covers 13 residues. Germline V CDR1 and CDR2: SQVTM, ANQGSEA. Trimming removed 1 base at V and 3 bases at J, with 10 bases between. The chain's CDR3 is CSVEAGGGYEQYL. The CDR3 DNA is TGCAGCGTTGAAGCGGGGGGCGGCTACGAGCAGTACTTA.

As to this clonotype: One junction end does not reproduce the germline sequence, and a read error may be involved. This rearrangement joins TRBV7-2 to TRBJ1-1, with D uncertain. The CDR3 runs to 13 residues. In germline, CDR1 is SGHTA, CDR2 FQGNSA. The CDR3 loop is CAGSLGGPTEAFF. The CDR3 nucleotides read TGTGCCGGCAGCTTGGGAGGTCCCACTGAAGCTTTCTTT. The full variable domain, in which reference TRBV7-2 and TRBJ1-1 provide the parts outside the CDR3, is GAGVSQSPSNKVTEKGKDVELRCDPISGHTALYWYRQSLGQGLEFLIYFQGNSAPDKSGLPSDRFSAERTGGSVSTLTIQRTQQEDSAVYLCAGSLGGPTEAFFGQGTRLTVV.

This clonotype was counted between two and nine times. The V and J genes are TRBV20-1 and TRBJ1-5, with TRBD1 identical over 11 bases. The CDR3 is 15 residues long. Germline V CDR1 and CDR2: DFQATT, SNEGSKA (reference sequence). The trim removed 3 bases at V and 3 bases at J, leaving 4 bases unmatched. In nucleotides, the CDR3 is TGCAGTGCTAGGAGGACAGGGGGCGACAATCAGCCCCAGCATTTT. Translating it yields CSARRTGGDNQPQHF.

CDR3 loop: CASSYQDLTDTQYF. CDR3 nucleotide sequence: TGCGCCAGCAGCTACCAAGACCTCACAGATACGCAGTATTTT. The J gene is TRBJ2-3, the V gene TRBV5-1; D ambiguous. CDR1 and CDR2 (germline): SGHRS, YFSETQ. V lost 3 bases, J lost 2 bases, and 10 bases lay in between. The CDR3 runs 14 residues.

This clonotype was seen more than once but under ten times. This chain links TRBV6-1 with TRBJ2-1, with 12 bases matching TRBD2. The CDR3 contains 16 residues. V shed 5 bases, J shed 5 bases, and the junction held 7 bases outside the gene matches. Germline V gene sequence: CDR1 MNHNS, CDR2 SASEGT. The chain's CDR3 is CASSKTSGSYDNEQFF. The DNA for the CDR3 is TGTGCCAGCAGTAAGACTAGCGGGAGTTATGACAATGAGCAGTTCTTC.

The table lists this clonotype with many counts. The CDR3 is CATSNPLSMDTQYF. CDR3 nucleotide sequence: TGTGCCACCAGCAACCCTCTAAGTATGGATACGCAGTATTTT. The gene calls are TRBV15 and TRBJ2-3; no clear D gene. Trimming shortened V by 4 bases and J by 6 bases, and 14 bases separated the two germline ends. The germline V gene encodes CDR1 LNHNV and CDR2 YYDKDF (reference sequence). The CDR3 is made up of 14 amino acids.

This clonotype was seen at least ten times. This chain uses TRBV5-1 with TRBJ2-7, with 8 bases fitting TRBD2. The CDR3 loop spans 17 amino acids. With 0 bases clipped from V and 6 bases from J, the junction kept 14 bases outside the gene matches. Germline V gives CDR1 SGHRS, CDR2 YFSETQ. In DNA form, the CDR3 reads TGCGCCAGCAGCTTGGGAGTACCGGGACTAGAGATCCGCGAGCAGTACTTC. Protein product: CASSLGVPGLEIREQYF.

Many counts were recorded for this clonotype. CDR3 nucleotide sequence: TGCGCCAGCAACGTACCGGGACGTTTGTACGAGCAGTACTTC. This encodes CASNVPGRLYEQYF. The rearrangement joins TRBV10-1 to TRBJ2-7; D is perhaps TRBD1 or TRBD2 (5 bases each). V lost 7 bases and J 4 bases, leaving 17 bases between the germline ends. From germline, CDR1 is WNHNN and CDR2 SYGVQD (reference sequence). This CDR3 is built from 14 residues.

The chain links TRBV4-1 to TRBJ1-4; maybe TRBD1 (6 bases). The CDR3 is 17 amino acids. The germline V gene encodes CDR1 MGHRA and CDR2 YSYEKL. Trimming removed 0 bases from V and 8 bases from J, with 19 bases in between. CDR3 sequence reads: CASSQDEISGGREKLFF. For the CDR3, the DNA is TGCGCCAGCAGCCAAGATGAGATTTCCGGGGGCAGAGAAAAACTGTTTTTT.

The rearrangement joins TRBV7-2 to TRBJ2-3; 14 positions agree with TRBD2. Per the germline V gene, CDR1 is SGHTA and CDR2 is FQGNSA. The CDR3 extends over 20 amino acids. With V trimmed by 5 bases and J by 1 base, 14 bases remained unmatched. CDR3 bases: TGTGCCAGCAGCCCAAACCCGGTGACTAGCGGGAGGGTTCGCACAGATACGCAGTATTTT. Its protein product is CASSPNPVTSGRVRTDTQYF.

This clonotype has a count of ten or more. A read error may produce the germline difference seen at one junction end. The chain links TRBV5-1 to TRBJ2-3; TRBD1 agrees at 9 bases. The CDR3 has 15 amino acids. From germline, CDR1 is SGHRS and CDR2 YFSETQ. The CDR3 DNA reads TGTGCCAGCAGTTTAGAGACAGGGGGGACAGATACGCAGTATTTT. This encodes CASSLETGGTDTQYF.

This clonotype was detected many times. The CDR3 is CASSYGRQNIQYF. The CDR3 nucleotides are TGTGCCAGCAGTTACGGACGCCAAAACATTCAGTACTTC. The chain joins TRBV2 to TRBJ2-4; the D is unclear. V lost 5 bases, J lost 5 bases, and 10 bases lay in between. This CDR3 region has 13 residues. CDR1 is SNHLY, CDR2 FYNNEI, per germline.

Only a few counts were recorded for this clonotype. The gene calls are TRBV30 and TRBJ1-2; D perhaps matches TRBD1 (6 bases). Germline V CDR1 and CDR2: GTSNPN, SVGIG (reference sequence). V lost 3 bases and J 8 bases, leaving 13 bases between the germline ends. The CDR3 loop spans 12 amino acids. The CDR3 reads CAWSGGLLGYTF. In DNA, the CDR3 is TGTGCCTGGAGCGGGGGCTTACTCGGCTACACCTTC.

This clonotype was observed a handful of times. The chain couples TRBV7-9 to TRBJ1-1; tentative D call: TRBD1 (5 bases). The germline V and J ends were trimmed by 7 bases and 5 bases, with 17 bases remaining between them. The CDR3 covers 14 residues. CDR1 and CDR2 from the germline V gene are SEHNR and FQNEAQ (reference sequence). The CDR3, as DNA: TGTGCCAGCACCTCCGGAGGGGCTTGGACTGAAGCTTTCTTT. Amino acid sequence: CASTSGGAWTEAFF.

This clonotype was observed at least ten times. The genes are TRBV12-5 and TRBJ1-6, with no clear D. This CDR3 has 14 amino acids. V was trimmed by 1 base and J by 7 bases, leaving 8 bases between them. Per germline, CDR1 LGHNT and CDR2 FRNRAP. DNA of the CDR3: TGTGCTAGTGGTTTGGGGTATTCCAATTCACCCCTCCACTTT. Translated, it gives CASGLGYSNSPLHF.

Ten or more counts support this clonotype. The chain couples TRBV5-6 to TRBJ2-7, with 10 bases that match TRBD2. CDR1 is SGHDT, CDR2 YYEEEE, per germline. Losses at the gene ends were 2 bases for V and 3 bases for J; bases not matched to a gene: 2. The CDR3 is made up of 14 amino acids. CDR3: CASSFRTSGYEQYF. Written as DNA, the CDR3 is TGTGCCAGCAGCTTCCGGACTAGCGGCTACGAGCAGTACTTC.

The chain is built from TRBV19 and TRBJ2-7; D is possibly TRBD1 (6 bases). Trimming cost V 5 bases and J 3 bases, with 20 bases left between them. The CDR3 length is 16 residues. Germline V gene sequence: CDR1 LNHDA, CDR2 SQIVND (reference sequence). CDR3 sequence (DNA): TGTGCCAGTAGTGACACGCGAAGACAGGTATTCTACGAGCAGTACTTC. Amino acids: CASSDTRRQVFYEQYF.